Each of the 13 T cell receptor beta chains below was sequenced from the same sample in a study of T cells in Graves' hyperthyroidism and ophthalmopathy. What was amplified from RNA transcripts were TCR beta CDR3 regions. The TCR CDR3 was amplified in a first-round RT-PCR using the HTBI primer set. TCRdb fed the multiplex PCR reads into MiXCR, producing one record per CDR3 protein. The data hold around 700,000 distinct CDR3 sequences, with around a third observed a single time. The sample comprised blood. The origin of the receptors is a woman aged 40 to 49 with Graves' hyperthyroidism.

This clonotype was seen once. Possible read error: a much larger clone is one base away. This chain uses TRBV29-1 with TRBJ1-1; tentatively, D is TRBD1 (5 bases). Germline assignment: CDR1 SQVTM and CDR2 ANQGSEA. The CDR3 loop spans 13 amino acids. CDR3 in amino acids: CSARPRVNTKAFF. CDR3 sequence (DNA): TGCAGCGCTCGACCCAGGGTGAACACTAAAGCTTTCTTT.

As concerns this clonotype: One end of the junction fails to match germline, which may point to a read error. This chain connects TRBV6-4 to TRBJ2-2; D gene uncertain. Germline lookup yields CDR1 MRHNA and CDR2 SNTAGT. The CDR3 runs 12 residues. The DNA of the CDR3 is TGTGCCACCAGTCAACACACCGGGGAGCTGTTTTTT. Protein: CATSQHTGELFF.

The chain combines TRBV6-5 with TRBJ2-7; D is perhaps TRBD1 (7 bases). This CDR3 has 13 residues. Germline V CDR1 and CDR2: MNHEY, SVGAGI. V was clipped by 6 bases and J by 4 bases, with 13 bases between them. CDR3 nucleotides: TGTGCCAGCAGGGAGGGGGCGGGTTACGAGCAGTACTTC. Its protein is CASREGAGYEQYF.

The chain uses TRBV6-5 and TRBJ2-3, with 7 bases lining up with TRBD1. The germline CDR1 and CDR2 sequences are MNHEY and SVGAGI. This CDR3 spans 15 amino acids. V dropped 6 bases and J dropped 4; count of bases not matched to a gene: 10. The CDR3 sequence is CASSHRQGGADTQYF. CDR3 sequence (DNA): TGTGCCAGCAGCCATCGACAGGGTGGGGCAGATACGCAGTATTTT.

V and J are TRBV2 and TRBJ1-2; D might be TRBD1 (6 bases). The CDR3 runs to 13 residues. The V gene lost 6 bases and the J gene lost 4 bases, with 12 bases spanning the gap. Germline-derived CDR1 and CDR2 are SNHLY and FYNNEI. The DNA of the CDR3 is TGTGCCAGCAGCTCCGGGGGGGCCTATGGCTACACCTTC. This gives the protein CASSSGGAYGYTF.

This clonotype was recorded many times. J is TRBJ1-2 and V is TRBV7-2; tentatively, D is TRBD1 (6 bases). Deletions cut 1 base from V and 2 bases from J, with 20 bases between. This CDR3 has 18 residues. CDR1 SGHTA and CDR2 FQGNSA come from the germline V gene. CDR3: CASSLVGGTLQGNYGYTF. The CDR3 nucleotides are TGTGCCAGCAGCTTAGTTGGGGGGACCTTACAGGGCAACTATGGCTACACCTTC.

The chain employs TRBV20-1 and TRBJ2-2; tentative D call: TRBD2 (6 bases). The V gene's germline CDR1 is DFQATT and CDR2 SNEGSKA (reference sequence). This CDR3 spans 12 amino acids. Trimming pared 3 bases from V and 7 bases from J, leaving 9 bases between. CDR3 nucleotides: TGCAGTGCTAGCGGCGGGGTCGGGGAGCTGTTTTTT. Its translation: CSASGGVGELFF.

V gene TRBV6-4 combines with J gene TRBJ2-5, with 7 bases identical to TRBD1. The V segment lost 2 bases and the J segment 7 bases; nucleotides outside the gene matches: 4. There are 13 residues in the CDR3. CDR1 and CDR2 (germline): MRHNA, SNTAGT. DNA of the CDR3: TGTGCCAGCAGTGACGGGACAGAAGGGACCCAGTACTTC. It codes for CASSDGTEGTQYF.

Comments on this clonotype: A read error may account for a junction end that differs from germline. V and J are TRBV7-2 and TRBJ2-7; TRBD1 matches at 7 bases. The CDR3 sequence is 16 residues long. Per germline, CDR1 SGHTA and CDR2 FQGNSA. The CDR3 sequence: CASSQDSLTGVYEQYF. CDR3 DNA sequence: TGCGCCAGCAGCCAAGACTCTCTTACAGGGGTCTACGAGCAGTACTTC.

This clonotype was picked up a small number of times. V and J are TRBV25-1 and TRBJ1-2; 7 nucleotides agree with TRBD1. The CDR3 has 17 residues. Losses at the gene ends were 5 bases for V and 0 bases for J; bases not matched to a gene: 12. Germline CDR1 is MGHDK and CDR2 is SYGVNS. The CDR3 coding sequence is TGTGCCAGCAGTTTAACTAGGGACAGCTTTTCTAACTATGGCTACACCTTC. Its protein product is CASSLTRDSFSNYGYTF.

Details on this clonotype: A single base separates this from a much larger clone, so it may be a read error. Given the absence of the conserved phenylalanine or tryptophan at the CDR3 end, a read error is likely. The chain is built from TRBV20-1 and TRBJ1-1; D remains unclear. V was trimmed by 2 bases and J by 3 bases, leaving 10 bases between them. Germline CDR1 and CDR2: DFQATT and SNEGSKA (reference sequence). This CDR3 contains 13 residues. The DNA of the CDR3 is TGCAGTGCTAGATCCGCTCCAGACACTGAAGCTTTCTCT. It codes for CSARSAPDTEAFS.

The chain joins TRBV7-2 to TRBJ1-5, with D possibly TRBD1 on 6 matching bases. The CDR3 has 15 residues. Germline V gene lookup returns CDR1 SGHTA and CDR2 FQGNSA. Trimming left V 3 bases short and J 6 bases short, with 15 bases between. In DNA form, the CDR3 reads TGTGCCAGCAGCTTGAGGGTTGCAGGGGTTCAGCCCCAGCATTTT. As protein: CASSLRVAGVQPQHF. The entire variable domain, with the rest obtained from reference TRBV7-2 and TRBJ1-5, is as follows: GAGVSQSPSNKVTEKGKDVELRCDPISGHTALYWYRQSLGQGLEFLIYFQGNSAPDKSGLPSDRFSAERTGGSVSTLTIQRTQQEDSAVYLCASSLRVAGVQPQHFGDGTRLSIL.

This chain joins TRBV27 and TRBJ1-1; D gene unclear. V lost 3 bases and J lost 0, with 8 bases in between. This CDR3 is built from 14 residues. Germline V CDR1 and CDR2: MNHEY, SMNVEV (reference sequence). CDR3 DNA sequence: TGTGCCAGCAGTTTTATTGGAGTGAACACTGAAGCTTTCTTT. Amino acid sequence: CASSFIGVNTEAFF.